A single sample gave rise to the 30 T cell receptor beta chains below, sequenced in a study of T cell changes during pregnancy in multiple sclerosis. TCRdb's copy holds only in-frame clones and misses some; the assay was immunoSEQ multiplex PCR. The sample records 48,000 or so clones, just over 85% being singletons. Sequences were derived from CD4+ T cells from peripheral blood mononuclear cells, sampled in the second trimester of pregnancy. The receptors originated from a female donor with multiple sclerosis, enrolled in a pregnancy study.

This clone was counted once. The genes are TRBV30 and TRBJ2-1; 10 bases match TRBD2. This CDR3 region has 20 residues. The V gene end was trimmed by 4 bases and the J gene end by 4 bases; junction bases not matched to a gene: 22. The germline V gene encodes CDR1 GTSNPN and CDR2 SVGIG (reference sequence). CDR3 sequence reads: CAWTSGRRIGPSRGYNEQFF. The CDR3 nucleotides read TGTGCCTGGACTAGCGGGAGAAGAATCGGCCCCTCAAGAGGGTACAATGAGCAGTTCTTC.

The V call is TRBV19, the J call TRBJ1-5; tentatively, D is TRBD1 (6 bases). Trimming shortened V by 3 bases and J by 4 bases, and 10 bases separated the two germline ends. This CDR3 has 14 residues. Germline V CDR1 and CDR2: LNHDA, SQIVND (reference sequence). The CDR3 DNA sequence: TGTGCCAGTAGTATGGACAGTTGGAATCAGCCCCAGCATTTT. This sequence encodes CASSMDSWNQPQHF.

V and J are TRBV18 and TRBJ2-1; 14 bases agree with TRBD2. The CDR3 loop spans 15 amino acids. From germline, CDR1 is KGHSH and CDR2 LQKENI. V trimming: 6 bases; J trimming: 9 bases; junction bases outside the gene matches: 7. Here the CDR3 reads CASSPTSGRAREQFF. The CDR3 nucleotides are TGTGCCAGCTCGCCGACTAGCGGGAGGGCCCGTGAGCAGTTCTTC.

The J gene is TRBJ2-7, the V gene TRBV7-8; perhaps TRBD2 as D (5 bases). CDR3 size: 14 residues. The V gene lost 0 bases and the J gene lost 2 bases, with 8 bases spanning the gap. Germline lookup yields CDR1 SGHVS and CDR2 FQNEAQ. The DNA for the CDR3 is TGTGCCAGCAGCTTAGCTAGCGTAACCTACGAGCAGTACTTC. Its protein product is CASSLASVTYEQYF.

This chain connects TRBV5-1 to TRBJ2-1; 7 bases match TRBD2. Losses at the gene ends were 5 bases for V and 2 bases for J; bases not matched to a gene: 7. This CDR3 has 15 amino acids. Germline V gene data show CDR1 as SGHRS and CDR2 as YFSETQ. DNA for the CDR3: TGCGCCAGCAGACGGGCGGGGGACCCCTACAATGAGCAGTTCTTC. Translating gives CASRRAGDPYNEQFF.

The chain carries TRBV19 and TRBJ1-1; 7 nucleotides agree with TRBD1. V lost 6 bases to trimming and J lost 0 bases; unmatched junction nucleotides: 10. This CDR3 is 16 amino acids long. CDR1 and CDR2 from the germline V gene are LNHDA and SQIVND (reference sequence). As DNA, the CDR3 is TGTGCCAGTAGGACCTCCAGGGGGTTTATGAACACTGAAGCTTTCTTT. Its translation is CASRTSRGFMNTEAFF.

The chain combines TRBV29-1 with TRBJ2-3; TRBD2 might be the D (6 bases). CDR1 is SQVTM, CDR2 ANQGSEA, per germline. V lost 0 bases and J lost 0, with 10 bases in between. There are 15 residues in the CDR3. CDR3 nucleotide sequence: TGCAGCGTTGAAGACAGGAGCGGGAGCACAGATACGCAGTATTTT. Amino acids: CSVEDRSGSTDTQYF.

Only a few counts were recorded for this clone. V and J are TRBV6-5 and TRBJ1-4; TRBD1 matches 10 bases. With V trimmed by 0 bases and J by 6 bases, 1 base remained unmatched. CDR1 is MNHEY and CDR2 is SVGAGI in the germline V gene. The CDR3 spans 15 residues. CDR3 in DNA: TGTGCCAGCAGTTACTCCGGGACAGGGGATGAAAAACTGTTTTTT. Protein product: CASSYSGTGDEKLFF.

This rearrangement joins TRBV6-1 to TRBJ2-1; maybe TRBD1 (5 bases). The CDR3 runs 15 residues. V lost 4 bases, J lost 1 base, and 11 bases lay in between. Germline V lookup: CDR1 MNHNS, CDR2 SASEGT. The CDR3 nucleotides are TGTGCCAGCAGTGGGGGCCGCAGTTCCTACAATGAGCAGTTCTTC. Translating it yields CASSGGRSSYNEQFF.

This chain connects TRBV5-4 to TRBJ2-3; no clear D. Trimming cost V 4 bases and J 0 bases, with 15 bases left between them. This CDR3 is built from 16 residues. Looked up from germline, CDR1 is SGHNT and CDR2 is YYREEE (reference sequence). CDR3 bases: TGTGCCAGCAGCCTCGGCGCGGATCTTAGCACAGATACGCAGTATTTT. Residues: CASSLGADLSTDTQYF.

This rearrangement joins TRBV11-2 to TRBJ2-2, with TRBD2 matching 13 bases. The J segment lost 7 bases and the V segment lost 6 bases, leaving 2 bases of the junction unmatched. Germline CDR1 SGHAT, CDR2 FQNNGV. CDR3 length equals 14 residues. CDR3 nucleotide sequence: TGTGCCAGCAGGAGACTAGCGGGGGGCGGGGAGCTGTTTTTT. Encoded protein: CASRRLAGGGELFF. Full variable domain (missing parts from reference TRBV11-2 and TRBJ2-2): EAGVAQSPRYKIIEKRQSVAFWCNPISGHATLYWYQQILGQGPKLLIQFQNNGVVDDSQLPKDRFSAERLKGVDSTLKIQPAKLEDSAVYLCASRRLAGGGELFFGEGSRLTVL.

The chain combines TRBV10-3 with TRBJ1-2; D is perhaps TRBD1 (5 bases). V shed 3 bases and J shed 6 bases, with 17 bases lying between them. This CDR3 comprises 15 residues. CDR1 and CDR2 (germline): ENHRY, SYGVKD. The CDR3 is CAISDETGGVHGYTF. Written as DNA, the CDR3 is TGTGCCATCAGTGACGAAACGGGGGGAGTCCATGGCTACACCTTC.

The V call is TRBV5-1, the J call TRBJ2-3; 7 bases match TRBD1. V lost 4 bases, J lost 1 base, and 6 bases stayed unmatched. CDR1 is SGHRS, CDR2 YFSETQ, per germline. The CDR3 is 15 amino acids. CDR3 protein: CASSRDSPGTDTQYF. CDR3 DNA: TGCGCCAGCAGCCGGGACAGCCCAGGCACAGATACGCAGTATTTT. The full variable domain, its missing parts supplied by reference TRBV5-1 and TRBJ2-3, is KAGVTQTPRYLIKTRGQQVTLSCSPISGHRSVSWYQQTPGQGLQFLFEYFSETQRNKGNFPGRFSGRQFSNSRSEMNVSTLELGDSALYLCASSRDSPGTDTQYFGPGTRLTVL.

V is TRBV25-1 and J is TRBJ2-1, with 8 positions matching TRBD2. The CDR3 sequence is 16 residues long. Looked up from germline, CDR1 is MGHDK and CDR2 is SYGVNS. Trimming removed 3 bases from V and 6 bases from J; junction bases left unmatched: 10. CDR3 amino acids: CASSETGTRKSNEQFF. CDR3 coding DNA: TGTGCCAGCAGTGAGACCGGGACTAGAAAATCCAATGAGCAGTTCTTC.

The V gene is TRBV18, the J gene TRBJ1-2, with 7 nucleotides matching TRBD1. There are 13 residues in the CDR3. V dropped 6 bases and J dropped 8; count of bases not matched to a gene: 9. Germline lookup yields CDR1 KGHSH and CDR2 LQKENI. CDR3 protein: CASSPDRAGGYTF. CDR3 nucleotide sequence: TGTGCCAGCTCGCCCGACAGGGCCGGGGGCTACACCTTC.

The chain joins TRBV2 to TRBJ1-5; 7 bases align to TRBD1. Germline assignment: CDR1 SNHLY and CDR2 FYNNEI. The CDR3 length is 13 residues. The V and J ends lost 7 bases and 7 bases, in that order; junction bases with no gene match: 7. CDR3 in amino acids: CASTEQGRQPQHF. The CDR3, as DNA: TGTGCCAGCACCGAACAGGGGAGACAGCCCCAGCATTTT.

The chain employs TRBV10-1 and TRBJ2-7, with 11 positions matching TRBD2. Germline assignment: CDR1 WNHNN and CDR2 SYGVQD (reference sequence). J was trimmed by 2 bases and V by 6 bases; bases with no gene match: 6. This CDR3 region has 15 residues. The CDR3: CASRSTSGRAYEQYF. CDR3 bases: TGCGCCAGCAGGTCCACTAGCGGGAGAGCCTACGAGCAGTACTTC.

Note on this clone: One junction end disagrees with the germline gene, perhaps due to a read error. The V call is TRBV10-1, the J call TRBJ2-7; no clear D gene. The CDR3 loop spans 11 amino acids. Germline CDR1 reads WNHNN; CDR2 reads SYGVQD (reference sequence). The DNA of the CDR3 is TGCGCCAGCAGTGATCTTACTACCTTCAAATTC. This codes for CASSDLTTFKF.

The gene calls are TRBV4-2 and TRBJ1-6; the D is unclear. The V gene's germline CDR1 is LGHNA and CDR2 YNFKEQ. Trimming removed 1 base at V and 8 bases at J, with 12 bases between. There are 15 residues in the CDR3. CDR3 coding DNA: TGTGCCAGCAGCCAAGCGGGTAGCGGGGATTCACCCCTCCACTTT. Amino acid sequence: CASSQAGSGDSPLHF.

V gene TRBV5-4 combines with J gene TRBJ1-2; 8 positions agree with TRBD1. With 0 bases clipped from V and 2 bases from J, the junction kept 0 bases outside the gene matches. This CDR3 is built from 14 residues. Looked up from germline, CDR1 is SGHNT and CDR2 is YYREEE (reference sequence). CDR3 sequence reads: CASSLGQGNYGYTF. DNA of the CDR3: TGTGCCAGCAGCTTGGGACAGGGGAACTATGGCTACACCTTC.

V usage is TRBV10-2 and J usage is TRBJ2-5; D may be TRBD2 (6 bases). Trimming cost V 2 bases and J 1 base, with 17 bases left between them. Germline V lookup: CDR1 WSHSY, CDR2 SAAADI. The CDR3 has 17 amino acids. CDR3 loop: CASSEPQEGYSQETQYF. The CDR3 DNA follows: TGCGCCAGCAGTGAGCCCCAGGAGGGTTACTCCCAAGAGACCCAGTACTTC.

This clone was observed once. The V and J genes are TRBV5-1 and TRBJ2-2; D call uncertain. The V end was cut by 4 bases, the J end by 4 bases, with 11 bases between. This CDR3 spans 14 amino acids. CDR1 SGHRS and CDR2 YFSETQ come from the germline V gene. CDR3 residues: CASSPRLVTGELFF. CDR3 bases: TGCGCCAGCAGCCCAAGACTGGTCACCGGGGAGCTGTTTTTT.

The rearrangement links TRBV11-2 to TRBJ2-5; 14 positions agree with TRBD2. The V and J ends lost 1 base and 2 bases, in that order; junction bases with no gene match: 9. The germline V gene has CDR1 SGHAT and CDR2 FQNNGV. This CDR3 spans 19 amino acids. CDR3: CASSLGVGLAGVGQETQYF. CDR3 coding DNA: TGTGCCAGCAGCTTAGGTGTGGGACTAGCGGGAGTAGGGCAAGAGACCCAGTACTTC.

This rearrangement joins TRBV2 to TRBJ2-7, with a tentative D call TRBD2 (6 bases). CDR3 length equals 15 residues. Germline V lookup: CDR1 SNHLY, CDR2 FYNNEI. The V end lost 2 bases, the J end lost 0 bases, and 11 bases lay between the germline ends. The CDR3 spells CASSERDWYSYEQYF. Here the CDR3 DNA reads TGTGCCAGCAGTGAAAGGGACTGGTACTCCTACGAGCAGTACTTC.

The chain uses TRBV9 and TRBJ2-7, with D possibly matching TRBD1 (5 bases). The V end was cut by 4 bases, the J end by 2 bases, with 13 bases between. In germline, CDR1 is SGDLS, CDR2 YYNGEE. CDR3 size: 14 residues. CDR3 nucleotide sequence: TGTGCCAGCAGCCCCCCGACAGCCCCCTACGAGCAGTACTTC. This translates into CASSPPTAPYEQYF. Drawing the rest from reference TRBV9 and TRBJ2-7, the complete variable domain is DSGVTQTPKHLITATGQRVTLRCSPRSGDLSVYWYQQSLDQGLQFLIQYYNGEERAKGNILERFSAQQFPDLHSELNLSSLELGDSALYFCASSPPTAPYEQYFGPGTRLTVT.

The chain carries TRBV7-9 and TRBJ2-7, with 9 bases that match TRBD2. CDR1 and CDR2 from the germline V gene are SEHNR and FQNEAQ (reference sequence). This CDR3 spans 14 amino acids. V gave up 4 bases and J gave up 3 bases; unmatched junction bases: 4. CDR3 nucleotide sequence: TGTGCCAGCAGCTACGGGACTAGCCTCTACGAGCAGTACTTC. Residues: CASSYGTSLYEQYF.

This chain joins TRBV10-1 and TRBJ2-1; tentatively, D is TRBD2 (6 bases). CDR3 length equals 16 residues. Germline V lookup: CDR1 WNHNN, CDR2 SYGVQD (reference sequence). The ends were cut back, 4 bases at V and 7 bases at J, with 20 bases in the middle. The CDR3 loop reads CASSAHRDSSLNEQFF. The CDR3 DNA is TGCGCCAGCAGTGCCCACCGGGACTCCAGCTTGAATGAGCAGTTCTTC.

V and J are TRBV4-1 and TRBJ1-1, with 11 bases aligning to TRBD1. The junction had 10 bases not matched to a gene; V was cut back by 3 bases and J by 10 bases. This CDR3 is built from 15 residues. CDR1 and CDR2 from the germline V gene are MGHRA and YSYEKL. DNA of the CDR3: TGCGCCAGCAGCCACCCGGGACAGGGGGATTACGGAGCTTTCTTT. It translates to CASSHPGQGDYGAFF.

The rearrangement links TRBV7-9 to TRBJ2-1; 12 nucleotides agree with TRBD2. CDR3 length equals 18 residues. The ends lost 0 bases at V and 2 bases at J; junction bases unmatched: 5. Germline V lookup: CDR1 SEHNR, CDR2 FQNEAQ (reference sequence). The CDR3 DNA reads as TGTGCCAGCAGCTTAGCGCAGGGACTAGCGGGCCCCTACAATGAGCAGTTCTTC. Protein product: CASSLAQGLAGPYNEQFF.

This chain joins TRBV19 and TRBJ1-5, with TRBD1 matching 7 bases. The germline gives CDR1 LNHDA, CDR2 SQIVND (reference sequence). The V gene end was trimmed by 3 bases and the J gene end by 0 bases; junction bases not matched to a gene: 8. The CDR3 has 17 residues. The CDR3 region is CASSMDKGAYSNQPQHF. Here the CDR3 DNA reads TGTGCCAGTAGTATGGACAAGGGGGCTTATAGCAATCAGCCCCAGCATTTT.